This is a list of T cell receptor beta chains from one sample in a study of blood T cell repertoires in COVID-19. Method: immunoSEQ multiplex PCR; TCRdb's copy keeps in-frame clones and lacks some. The repertoire holds under 75,000 clones, with over 80% as singletons. Sequencing was carried out using peripheral blood. Receptors originate from a human donor in a cohort sampled during active COVID-19. Both conserved end residues are part of each CDR3. The D gene is left open where the match is weak. Some rows mark clone size as missing; the rest say once, few, many or name a class of expanded clone.

TRBD2	TRBV28	TRBJ2-1	-	TGTGCCAGCAGTTTTCCGGGACTAGCGGGATGGGATGAGCAGTTCTTC	CASSFPGLAGWDEQFF
TRBD1	TRBV9	TRBJ1-1	-	TGTGCCAGCAGCGTAGCTCCCGGGACAGGGGGCACTGAAGCTTTCTTT	CASSVAPGTGGTEAFF
TRBD1	TRBV27	TRBJ2-5	-	TGTGCCAGCAGTTTGGACAGGGGCATAGAGACCCAGTACTTC	CASSLDRGIETQYF
-	TRBV27	TRBJ1-1	-	TGTGCCAGCAGGCTAGACAGCGATGGCGAAGCTTTCTTT	CASRLDSDGEAFF
TRBD1	TRBV30	TRBJ1-5	-	TGTGCCGCCGGGACAGGGGAGGGAAGCAATCAGCCCCAGCATTTT	CAAGTGEGSNQPQHF
TRBD1	TRBV2	TRBJ2-7	-	TGTGCCAGCAGTCGACCGGGACAGGGGGCCGAGCAGTACTTC	CASSRPGQGAEQYF
TRBD1	TRBV9	TRBJ1-2	-	TGTGCCAGCAGCGTAGAGGGAAAAGGGGACAGGTATGGCTACACCTTC	CASSVEGKGDRYGYTF
TRBD2	TRBV5-1	TRBJ2-1	-	TGCGCCAGCAGCTTGGCCGGGAGGGGTGAGCAGTTCTTC	CASSLAGRGEQFF
TRBD1	TRBV27	TRBJ1-1	-	TGTGCCAGCAGGCCTGGACAGGATGTGAATTGGGCTTTCTTT	CASRPGQDVNWAFF
-	TRBV5-1	TRBJ1-2	-	TGCGCCAGCAGCCTTGGGGGGAGTAGCTACACCTTC	CASSLGGSSYTF
-	TRBV25-1	TRBJ2-7	-	TGTGCCAGCAGTGACAACTACGAGCAGTACTTC	CASSDNYEQYF
TRBD2	TRBV7-3	TRBJ2-1	-	TGTGCCAGCAGCTTACCGGGACTAGCGGGGGGGAATGAGCAGTTCTTC	CASSLPGLAGGNEQFF
-	TRBV19	TRBJ1-5	-	TGTGCCAGTAGTATTGAGGGTAATCAGCCCCAGCATTTT	CASSIEGNQPQHF
TRBD2	TRBV19	TRBJ2-1	-	TGTGCCAGTAGTATCCCTCAGACTAGCGGGAGTTACAATGAGCAGTTCTTC	CASSIPQTSGSYNEQFF
-	TRBV6-1	TRBJ1-3	few	TGTGCCAGCAGTGCCATACAGACCGGCTCTGGAAACACCATATATTTT	CASSAIQTGSGNTIYF
-	TRBV7-9	TRBJ2-2	-	TGTGCCAGCCGCCGGGGAACAGGGTCAAACACCGGGGAGCTGTTTTTT	CASRRGTGSNTGELFF
-	TRBV28	TRBJ1-1	-	TGTGCCAGCAGTCTCCCGACAGAAGACACTGAAGCTTTCTTT	CASSLPTEDTEAFF
-	TRBV15	TRBJ2-3	-	TGTGCCACCAGCACGGGGGGCACAGATACGCAGTATTTT	CATSTGGTDTQYF
TRBD1	TRBV5-1	TRBJ1-4	-	TGCGCCAGCAGCCCGGACAGGCAGGTGGATGAAAAACTGTTTTTT	CASSPDRQVDEKLFF
-	TRBV30	TRBJ1-2	once	TGTGCCTGGAGTGAGGGGATTGGGGGGTATGGCTACACCTTC	CAWSEGIGGYGYTF
-	TRBV10-3	TRBJ2-7	-	TGTGCCATCAGTGAGTATGTGCTGGGGCAGGGGACAACCTACGAGCAGTACTTC	CAISEYVLGQGTTYEQYF
TRBD1	TRBV7-2	TRBJ2-5	few	TGTGCCAGCAGCTTAGGGACAGGGGGCTGGGAGACCCAGTACTTC	CASSLGTGGWETQYF
TRBD1	TRBV4-3	TRBJ1-2	-	TGCGCCAGCAGCCTAAATTATCCGGGACAGGGAGGCTACACCTTC	CASSLNYPGQGGYTF
-	TRBV9	TRBJ1-1	-	TGTGCCAGCAGCGCGGGTCAGAACACTGAAGCTTTCTTT	CASSAGQNTEAFF
TRBD2	TRBV4-3	TRBJ2-5	-	TGCGCCAGCAGCCAAGACCGTGGGACTAGCGAGACCCAGTACTTC	CASSQDRGTSETQYF
TRBD1	TRBV27	TRBJ1-1	-	TGTGCCAGCAGTTTATATAGGGACAGGGTTCGTACTGAAGCTTTCTTT	CASSLYRDRVRTEAFF
TRBD1	TRBV5-4	TRBJ1-1	-	TGTGCCAGCAGCTCCGACAGGGCGATGAACACTGAAGCTTTCTTT	CASSSDRAMNTEAFF
TRBD1	TRBV5-4	TRBJ2-1	-	TGTGCCAGCAGCCGGGACAGGGTTGAGCAGTTCTTC	CASSRDRVEQFF
-	TRBV6-2/TRBV6-3	TRBJ2-7	-	TGTGCCAGCAGACCTACATGGTACGAGCAGTACTTC	CASRPTWYEQYF
-	TRBV7-2	TRBJ2-1	-	TGTGCCAGCAGTCAGGGTACCTACAATGAGCAGTTCTTC	CASSQGTYNEQFF
TRBD1	TRBV6-1	TRBJ1-5	-	TGTGCCAGCAGTGGCGACAGGGGGTATAGCAATCAGCCCCAGCATTTT	CASSGDRGYSNQPQHF
TRBD2	TRBV5-4	TRBJ2-1	-	TGTGCCAGCAGCGTTGGACTAGCGGGCGGATACAATGAGCAGTTCTTC	CASSVGLAGGYNEQFF
-	TRBV4-3	TRBJ2-3	-	TGCGCCAGCAGCCCCCATGAAGGTTCTAGAAATACGCAGTATTTT	CASSPHEGSRNTQYF
TRBD1	TRBV28	TRBJ2-5	-	TGTGCCAGCACATTGTGGGCAGGGGGCCAAGAGACCCAGTACTTC	CASTLWAGGQETQYF
-	TRBV5-1	TRBJ1-1	few	TGCGCCAGCAGCTCCCAGGGGAGGGGGATGAACACTGAAGCTTTCTTT	CASSSQGRGMNTEAFF
-	TRBV4-1	TRBJ2-7	-	TGCGCCAGCAGCCGTCAAGACAGGAGTAGCACCTACGAGCAGTACTTC	CASSRQDRSSTYEQYF
-	TRBV30	TRBJ1-2	-	TGTGCCTGGAGTGTACTGACTAACTATGGCTACACCTTC	CAWSVLTNYGYTF
-	TRBV7-2	TRBJ2-1	-	TGTGCCAGCAGCTTAGAAACGCTAGCTACAAATGAGCAGTTCTTC	CASSLETLATNEQFF
TRBD2	TRBV19	TRBJ2-3	once	TGTGCCAGGGGGGACAGCCGAGGACTAGCGGGAGGGCATGTAGATACGCAGTATTTT	CARGDSRGLAGGHVDTQYF
-	TRBV29-1	TRBJ2-5	few	TGCAGCGTCAACAGGGCTCTCGCGTCCTCGCGAGAGACCCAGTACTTC	CSVNRALASSRETQYF
-	TRBV10-2	TRBJ2-5	-	TGCGCCAGCAGCGGACTATCAGAGACCCAGTACTTC	CASSGLSETQYF
TRBD2	TRBV7-2	TRBJ2-7	-	TGTGCCAGCACCCTCCGAGCGGGAGGACCCGAGCAGTACTTC	CASTLRAGGPEQYF
TRBD2	TRBV6-5	TRBJ2-7	-	TGTGCCAGCAGTTACTCTTCAGCGGGATTCTCCTACGAGCAGTACTTC	CASSYSSAGFSYEQYF
TRBD1	TRBV30	TRBJ1-6	-	TGTGCCTGGAGTGCAGGGACAGGGGGGTTTTATAATTCACCCCTCCACTTT	CAWSAGTGGFYNSPLHF
-	TRBV27	TRBJ1-5	-	TGTGCCAGCAGTCCCACCCCGGCAGGCGATAGCAATCAGCCCCAGCATTTT	CASSPTPAGDSNQPQHF
-	TRBV28	TRBJ2-7	-	TGTGCCAGCAGTTTAGAGGTTCCCTTCGAGCAGTACTTC	CASSLEVPFEQYF
TRBD1	TRBV7-9	TRBJ1-1	-	TGTGCCAGTCGTAGGACAGGACAACTGAACACTGAAGCTTTCTTT	CASRRTGQLNTEAFF
-	TRBV7-2	TRBJ1-2	-	TGTGCCAGCAGCTTAGGAACAGGGAAGTATGGCTACACCTTC	CASSLGTGKYGYTF
-	TRBV5-1	TRBJ1-1	-	TGCGCCAGCAGCTGGCAAAGTAGGCAGGGTGGTACTGGAGCTTTCTTT	CASSWQSRQGGTGAFF
-	TRBV11-3	TRBJ1-1	-	TGTGCCAGCAGCTCCCAGTCCGCTGAAGCTTTCTTT	CASSSQSAEAFF
-	TRBV30	TRBJ1-5	-	TGTGCCTGGAGTGTACGGGGGGCGCCTAGCAATCAGCCCCAGCATTTT	CAWSVRGAPSNQPQHF
-	TRBV23-1	TRBJ2-5	-	TGCGCCCGGTTACAGCGGACGGGGGGCGGGGAGACCCAGTACTTC	CARLQRTGGGETQYF
-	TRBV28	TRBJ1-5	once	TGTGCCAGCAATGGGGCGCAGGATCAGCCCCAGCATTTT	CASNGAQDQPQHF
-	TRBV4-2	TRBJ2-7	-	TGTGCCAGCAGCCAAGATAGGGGCCAGGCTTTCTCCTACGAGCAGTACTTC	CASSQDRGQAFSYEQYF